The source of this T cell receptor beta chain is a study of molecular identifiers for immune sequencing clone quantification. One entry per CDR3 protein, called by TCRdb with MiXCR from the PCR reads. The sample records some 650,000 distinct CDR3 sequences, 15% to 20% being singletons. With 5 bases clipped from V and 8 bases from J, the junction kept 5 bases outside the gene matches. This CDR3 spans 15 amino acids. This chain connects TRBV12-3 or TRBV12-4 to TRBJ2-1; TRBD2 matches at 14 bases. Sequenced input: naive CD8+ T cells from blood, with Jurkat cell RNA spiked in. Subset in this sample: FACS-sorted CD8+CD4-CCR7+CD45RA+ naive T cells. This receptor was obtained from a human donor in good health. Some libraries in this study had Jurkat cell RNA spiked in. The CDR3 coding sequence is TGTGCCAGCAGTCCGGGACTAGCGGGAGTCGATGAGCAGTTCTTC. It yields the protein CASSPGLAGVDEQFF.